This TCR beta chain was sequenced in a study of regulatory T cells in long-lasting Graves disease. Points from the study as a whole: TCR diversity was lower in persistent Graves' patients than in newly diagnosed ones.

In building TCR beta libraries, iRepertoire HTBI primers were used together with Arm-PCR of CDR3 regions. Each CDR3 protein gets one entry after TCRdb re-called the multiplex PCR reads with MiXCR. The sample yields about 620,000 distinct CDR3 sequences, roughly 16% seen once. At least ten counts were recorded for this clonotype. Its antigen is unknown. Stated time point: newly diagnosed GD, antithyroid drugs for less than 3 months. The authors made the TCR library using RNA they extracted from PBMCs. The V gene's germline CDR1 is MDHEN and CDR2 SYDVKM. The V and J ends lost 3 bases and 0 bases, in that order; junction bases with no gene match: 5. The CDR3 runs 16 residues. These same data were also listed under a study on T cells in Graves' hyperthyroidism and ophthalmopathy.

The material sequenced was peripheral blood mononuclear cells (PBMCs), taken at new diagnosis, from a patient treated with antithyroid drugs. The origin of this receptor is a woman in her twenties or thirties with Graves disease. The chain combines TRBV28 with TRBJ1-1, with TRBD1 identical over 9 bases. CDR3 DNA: TGTGCCAGCAGTTTTTTGGACAGGGGTATGAACACTGAAGCTTTCTTT. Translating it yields CASSFLDRGMNTEAFF.